This T cell receptor beta chain is drawn from a study of a mutant IDH1 vaccine in newly diagnosed glioma. Documented time point: week 47, end of study. All doses held 300 ug of mutant IDH1 20-mer peptide, with topical imiquimod. With respect to this clone: Its antigen is unidentified.

V was clipped by 10 bases and J by 2 bases, with 20 bases between them. CDR1 is LNHDA and CDR2 is SQIVND in the germline V gene (reference sequence). CDR3 length: 15 amino acids. The data were produced by immunoSEQ multiplex PCR, yet TCRdb's version contains in-frame clones alone and is incomplete. The sample records tens of thousands of clones, around three quarters being singletons. This TCR derives from a middle-aged man with glioma. Sequenced material: PBMCs, taken from a glioma patient whose treatment included an IDH1 peptide vaccine. This chain links TRBV19 with TRBJ1-2, with D possibly TRBD1 on 6 matching bases. CDR3 DNA: TGTGCCATCCGCCCGGAAGGGGGGAAAAACTATGGCTACACCTTC. It is translated as CAIRPEGGKNYGYTF.